Presented here are 23 T cell receptor beta chains from one specimen sequenced in a study of graft-versus-host responses after intestinal transplantation. Processing released intraepithelial and lamina propria lymphocytes from the graft tissue. Profiled with immunoSEQ multiplex PCR; TCRdb holds only in-frame clones, not every one. In the table there are under 75,000 clones, about 89% of which are singletons. This sample comprised ileum tissue, obtained around 350 days after transplant. These receptors originate from a human patient who received an intestinal transplant, so some T cells may come from the graft donor.

The chain has TRBV5-4 and TRBJ2-7; the D is unclear. The V gene's germline CDR1 is SGHNT and CDR2 YYREEE (reference sequence). Trimming cost V 4 bases and J 2 bases, with 7 bases left between them. This CDR3 region has 12 residues. CDR3 protein: CASSIIPYEQYF. The CDR3 DNA is TGTGCCAGCAGCATAATACCCTACGAGCAGTACTTC.

V and J are TRBV10-2 and TRBJ2-7; D might be TRBD1 (6 bases). Germline CDR1 reads WSHSY; CDR2 reads SAAADI. The CDR3 runs 16 residues. V was clipped by 0 bases and J by 2 bases, with 14 bases between them. The CDR3 region has the DNA TGCGCCAGCAGTGAGTCGACAGGACTCGGTCCCTACGAGCAGTACTTC. Encoded protein: CASSESTGLGPYEQYF.

The rearrangement joins TRBV2 to TRBJ1-5; maybe TRBD1 (6 bases). Trimming pared 6 bases from V and 9 bases from J, leaving 15 bases between. Germline-derived CDR1 and CDR2 are SNHLY and FYNNEI. This CDR3 is 13 amino acids long. The CDR3 sequence is CASSGTGSRPQHF. CDR3 DNA: TGTGCCAGCAGCGGTACAGGGTCTCGGCCCCAGCATTTT.

This chain joins TRBV6-5 and TRBJ2-5, with unresolved D. Germline V lookup: CDR1 MNHEY, CDR2 SVGAGI. CDR3 length: 13 amino acids. Trimming shortened V by 3 bases and J by 9 bases, and 14 bases separated the two germline ends. CDR3 sequence reads: CASSYSPGKAQYF. In nucleotides, the CDR3 is TGTGCCAGCAGTTATTCGCCAGGAAAGGCCCAGTACTTC.

This clone is categorized as medium-sized. The rearrangement joins TRBV6-4 to TRBJ2-2, with a possible D match to TRBD2 (6 bases). Germline CDR1 is MRHNA and CDR2 is SNTAGT. CDR3 length equals 16 residues. Trimming removed 6 bases from V and 0 bases from J, with 14 bases in between. CDR3 sequence: CASSLQAGTNTGELFF. The CDR3 DNA reads TGTGCCAGCAGCCTTCAAGCGGGTACGAACACCGGGGAGCTGTTTTTT.

The J gene is TRBJ2-2, the V gene TRBV7-9, with D perhaps given as TRBD1 or TRBD2 (5 bases each). Trimming stripped 4 bases from V and 2 bases from J, with 8 bases between. CDR3 length equals 14 residues. The germline V gene has CDR1 SEHNR and CDR2 FQNEAQ (reference sequence). The CDR3 DNA is TGTGCCAGCAGCTCCGGGGCAAACACCGGGGAGCTGTTTTTT. Translation: CASSSGANTGELFF.

CDR3 in DNA: TGCGCCAGCAGCTTGGGGGCTAGCGCTAGCTACGAGCAGTACTTC. This gives the protein CASSLGASASYEQYF. This chain links TRBV5-1 with TRBJ2-7, with a weak D call TRBD2 (6 bases). The CDR3 runs to 15 residues. Trimming removed 0 bases from V and 3 bases from J, with 13 bases in between. Germline V gives CDR1 SGHRS, CDR2 YFSETQ.

The chain links TRBV5-1 to TRBJ2-7; 9 nucleotides agree with TRBD1. Per germline, CDR1 SGHRS and CDR2 YFSETQ. The CDR3 consists of 14 residues. V lost 3 bases, J lost 1 base, and 2 bases stayed unmatched. The CDR3 protein is CASSSQGASYEQYF. DNA for the CDR3: TGCGCCAGCAGCTCACAGGGGGCGTCCTACGAGCAGTACTTC.

V usage is TRBV2 and J usage is TRBJ2-5; D perhaps matches TRBD2 (5 bases). The CDR3 is 15 residues long. CDR1 and CDR2 (germline): SNHLY, FYNNEI. Trimming pared 1 base from V and 1 base from J, leaving 10 bases between. CDR3 bases: TGTGCCAGCAGTGAAGAGCGGCGGTCCCAAGAGACCCAGTACTTC. The encoded protein is CASSEERRSQETQYF.

This clone occurred a few times. The chain has TRBV7-6 and TRBJ2-6, with 10 positions matching TRBD1. CDR1 is SGHVS and CDR2 is FNYEAQ in the germline V gene. Trimming cost V 6 bases and J 4 bases; bases outside gene matches: 12. The CDR3 spans 18 residues. As DNA, the CDR3 is TGTGCCAGCAGTCGTGGCGGGACAGGGGTGGGAGGGGCCAACGTCCTGACTTTC. Its protein is CASSRGGTGVGGANVLTF.

The chain couples TRBV7-9 to TRBJ1-5, with TRBD1 identical over 7 bases. The germline V gene encodes CDR1 SEHNR and CDR2 FQNEAQ (reference sequence). This CDR3 has 17 residues. Trimming removed 3 bases from V and 6 bases from J; junction bases left unmatched: 14. The chain's CDR3 is CASSLSQQGKGGQPQHF. In nucleotides, the CDR3 is TGTGCCAGCAGCTTGTCCCAACAGGGGAAAGGGGGTCAGCCCCAGCATTTT.

This clone was found once. The rearrangement joins TRBV11-3 to TRBJ1-1; D uncertain. The CDR3 is made up of 13 amino acids. Germline-derived CDR1 and CDR2 are SGHNT and YENEEA. V lost 3 bases to trimming and J lost 3 bases, with 8 bases between them. In nucleotides, the CDR3 is TGTGCCAGCAGCTTCGGGGAGTACACTGAAGCTTTCTTT. Amino acid sequence: CASSFGEYTEAFF.

This clone is labeled medium-sized (0.01 to 0.1%). This chain uses TRBV6-1 with TRBJ2-2; no clear D. Trimming stripped 1 base from V and 3 bases from J, with 9 bases between. Germline CDR1 reads MNHNS; CDR2 reads SASEGT. The CDR3 has 15 amino acids. The CDR3 DNA is TGTGCCAGCAGTGAAGACGGGTCTTACACCGGGGAGCTGTTTTTT. It codes for CASSEDGSYTGELFF.

V gene TRBV6-5 combines with J gene TRBJ2-7, with D hard to call. V was trimmed by 5 bases and J by 2 bases, leaving 10 bases between them. CDR1 and CDR2 (germline): MNHEY, SVGAGI. The CDR3 runs to 13 residues. The CDR3 sequence is CASSESTAYEQYF. CDR3 nucleotides: TGTGCCAGCAGTGAATCCACAGCCTACGAGCAGTACTTC.

Remarks on this clone: The junction shows a germline mismatch at one end, possibly a read error. CDR3 in DNA: TGTGCCAGCAGTCCTGGGACTGCTAGCTACGAGCAGCACTTC. Translated, it gives CASSPGTASYEQHF. This chain connects TRBV27 to TRBJ2-7; D possibly corresponds to TRBD2 (6 bases). Germline V CDR1 and CDR2: MNHEY, SMNVEV (reference sequence). CDR3 length: 14 amino acids.

This clone has a handful of counts. The genes are TRBV6-5 and TRBJ1-3; 7 bases align to TRBD1. V lost 2 bases to trimming and J lost 4 bases; unmatched junction nucleotides: 5. Germline CDR1 and CDR2: MNHEY and SVGAGI. This CDR3 is 15 amino acids long. Here the CDR3 DNA reads TGTGCCAGCAGTTACAACACAGGGGTCGGAAACACCATATATTTT. Its translation: CASSYNTGVGNTIYF.

The V call is TRBV2, the J call TRBJ2-2; 7 nucleotides align to TRBD2. CDR1 and CDR2 from the germline V gene are SNHLY and FYNNEI. The V segment lost 3 bases and the J segment 4 bases; nucleotides outside the gene matches: 2. The CDR3 runs 14 residues. The CDR3 DNA reads TGTGCCAGCAGTGATGGGGAGGGCACCGGGGAGCTGTTTTTT. Translating it yields CASSDGEGTGELFF.

The rearrangement uses TRBV15 and TRBJ2-1; D may be TRBD2 (6 bases). Germline CDR1 LNHNV, CDR2 YYDKDF (reference sequence). Trimming stripped 2 bases from V and 5 bases from J, with 16 bases between. The CDR3 length is 16 residues. This chain's CDR3 is CATSRRRGLHHNEQFF. In DNA, the CDR3 is TGTGCCACCAGCAGAAGGAGGGGTCTTCACCACAATGAGCAGTTCTTC.

The chain employs TRBV10-3 and TRBJ2-5, with TRBD2 matching 10 bases. The CDR3 is 15 amino acids. Germline values: CDR1 ENHRY, CDR2 SYGVKD. V lost 5 bases, J lost 1 base, and 4 bases stayed unmatched. CDR3 DNA: TGTGCCATCAGTCTTAGCGGGGGGCCCCAAGAGACCCAGTACTTC. Amino acids: CAISLSGGPQETQYF.

The rearrangement uses TRBV18 and TRBJ2-3, with TRBD1 matching 11 bases. Losses at the gene ends were 5 bases for V and 6 bases for J; bases not matched to a gene: 7. Germline loops: CDR1 KGHSH, CDR2 LQKENI. The CDR3 is made up of 15 amino acids. DNA of the CDR3: TGTGCCAGCTCATCCTTCGGACAGGGGGCTGATACGCAGTATTTT. Translation gives CASSSFGQGADTQYF.

The chain recombines TRBV5-6 with TRBJ2-7, with 8 bases lining up with TRBD2. The germline CDR1 and CDR2 sequences are SGHDT and YYEEEE. This CDR3 is 14 amino acids long. V lost 4 bases and J lost 1; bases outside the gene matches: 4. In DNA form, the CDR3 reads TGTGCCAGCAGCGACAGCGGGGGTTCCTACGAGCAGTACTTC. Amino acids: CASSDSGGSYEQYF.

V gene TRBV27 combines with J gene TRBJ2-1; no firm D call. CDR3 length: 15 residues. The germline V gene encodes CDR1 MNHEY and CDR2 SMNVEV (reference sequence). Trimming removed 3 bases at V and 10 bases at J, with 19 bases between. The CDR3 protein is CASSFRLGVSGEQFF. DNA of the CDR3: TGTGCCAGCAGTTTCCGGCTAGGTGTTTCCGGGGAGCAGTTCTTC.

V usage is TRBV5-1 and J usage is TRBJ2-7; possibly TRBD1 or TRBD2 for D (5 bases each). The CDR3 covers 13 residues. Deletions cut 3 bases from V and 6 bases from J, with 13 bases between. Germline lookup yields CDR1 SGHRS and CDR2 YFSETQ. CDR3 nucleotide sequence: TGCGCCAGCAGCTATGACGGGGCCGTCGAGCAGTACTTC. Its protein product is CASSYDGAVEQYF.